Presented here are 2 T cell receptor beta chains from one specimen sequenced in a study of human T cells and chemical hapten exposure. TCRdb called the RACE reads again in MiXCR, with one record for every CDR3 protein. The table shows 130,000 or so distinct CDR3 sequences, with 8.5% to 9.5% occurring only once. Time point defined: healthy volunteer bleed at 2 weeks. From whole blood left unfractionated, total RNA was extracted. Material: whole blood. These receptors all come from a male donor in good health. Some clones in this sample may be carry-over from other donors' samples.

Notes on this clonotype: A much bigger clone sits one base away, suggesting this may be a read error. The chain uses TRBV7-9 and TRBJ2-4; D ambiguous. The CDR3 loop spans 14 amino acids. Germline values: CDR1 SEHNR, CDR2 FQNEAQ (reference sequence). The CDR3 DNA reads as TGTGCCGGCAGCTCCCCGGGAGCCAAAAACATTCAGTACTTC. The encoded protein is CAGSSPGAKNIQYF.

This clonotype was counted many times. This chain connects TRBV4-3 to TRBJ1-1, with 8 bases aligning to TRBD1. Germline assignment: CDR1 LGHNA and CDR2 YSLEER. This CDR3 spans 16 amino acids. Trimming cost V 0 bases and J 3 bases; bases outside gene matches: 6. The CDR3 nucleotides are TGCGCCAGCAGCCAAGACCACAGGGGGTCGGACACTGAAGCTTTCTTT. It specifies CASSQDHRGSDTEAFF.